The rows below give T cell receptor beta chains drawn from one sample of a study of blood T cells in healthy people across ages. TCRdb called the 5' RACE reads again in MiXCR, with one record for every CDR3 protein. The table includes some 700,000 distinct CDR3 sequences, roughly 44% detected once. The sequenced sample consisted of blood. The origin of the receptors is a woman aged 55-69 years in good health. Each CDR3 is given with its conserved first and last residue. The D gene is left open where the match is weak. A clone size is listed for some rows: how often the clone was seen (once, few, many), or a class if it is expanded.

len: 14; d_gene: TRBD2; j_gene: TRBJ2-7; v_gene: TRBV20-1; abundance: -; CDR3nt: TGCAGTGCTAGGGGGACTAGCGGGAGGTACGAGCAGTACTTC; CDR3aa: CSARGTSGRYEQYF
len: 15; d_gene: TRBD2; j_gene: TRBJ2-7; v_gene: TRBV20-1; abundance: -; CDR3nt: TGCAGTGCTAAACGGAGCGGGGGAAGTTCCTACGAGCAGTACTTC; CDR3aa: CSAKRSGGSSYEQYF
len: 16; d_gene: TRBD2; j_gene: TRBJ2-5; v_gene: TRBV28; abundance: -; CDR3nt: TGTGCCAGCAGTCTAGCTAGCGGGGCCATGGGAGAGACCCAGTACTTC; CDR3aa: CASSLASGAMGETQYF
len: 14; d_gene: -; j_gene: TRBJ1-1; v_gene: TRBV7-9; abundance: -; CDR3nt: TGTGCCAGCAGGCCTAGCCCCGACAGGACTGAAGCTTTCTTT; CDR3aa: CASRPSPDRTEAFF
len: 14; d_gene: -; j_gene: TRBJ2-5; v_gene: TRBV6-2/TRBV6-3; abundance: -; CDR3nt: TGTGCCAGTCAAATCCGCCTTACAGGAGAGACCCAGTACTTC; CDR3aa: CASQIRLTGETQYF
len: 15; d_gene: TRBD1; j_gene: TRBJ2-3; v_gene: TRBV20-1; abundance: -; CDR3nt: TGCAATGCCCTGCCGGGACAGGGTCGCACAGATACGCAGTATTTT; CDR3aa: CNALPGQGRTDTQYF
len: 16; d_gene: -; j_gene: TRBJ2-3; v_gene: TRBV5-1; abundance: -; CDR3nt: TGCGCCAGCAGCTTGGAGGGTAGCGGAAGCACAGATACGCAGTATTTT; CDR3aa: CASSLEGSGSTDTQYF
len: 11; d_gene: -; j_gene: TRBJ2-4; v_gene: TRBV3-1; abundance: few; CDR3nt: TGTGCCAGCAGCCAAACGAACATTCAGTACTTC; CDR3aa: CASSQTNIQYF
len: 16; d_gene: TRBD2; j_gene: TRBJ2-3; v_gene: TRBV7-9; abundance: -; CDR3nt: TGTGTCAGCAGCCTCCCGGCCGGGACTAGCCCGAGGGGGCAGTATTTT; CDR3aa: CVSSLPAGTSPRGQYF
len: 15; d_gene: TRBD2; j_gene: TRBJ2-3; v_gene: TRBV6-5; abundance: many; CDR3nt: TGTGCCAGCAGTCTACTAGCGGGGGTTACAGATACGCAGTATTTT; CDR3aa: CASSLLAGVTDTQYF
len: 16; d_gene: -; j_gene: TRBJ2-3; v_gene: TRBV13; abundance: few; CDR3nt: TGTGCCAGCAGCTTAGAAGCTGGGGGGGCGGGAGATACGCAGTATTTT; CDR3aa: CASSLEAGGAGDTQYF
len: 14; d_gene: -; j_gene: TRBJ2-1; v_gene: TRBV20-1; abundance: -; CDR3nt: TGCAGTGCATTCCGGGGGACAGAGCCGCATGAGCAGTTCTTC; CDR3aa: CSAFRGTEPHEQFF
len: 18; d_gene: -; j_gene: TRBJ2-7; v_gene: TRBV4-1; abundance: few; CDR3nt: TGCGCCAGCAGCCAAGAGGGCCGTGACCAAGACAGGCCTTACGAGCAGTACTTC; CDR3aa: CASSQEGRDQDRPYEQYF
len: 19; d_gene: TRBD2; j_gene: TRBJ2-1; v_gene: TRBV7-2; abundance: -; CDR3nt: TGTGCCAGCAGCTTAGCGCTGGGACTAGCGGGAGGGCCGAGAAATGAGCAGTTCTTC; CDR3aa: CASSLALGLAGGPRNEQFF
len: 16; d_gene: TRBD1; j_gene: TRBJ2-1; v_gene: TRBV7-6; abundance: once; CDR3nt: TGTGCCGGCACAACAGGGGGGCCTAGCGCGCACAATGAGCAGTTCTTC; CDR3aa: CAGTTGGPSAHNEQFF
len: 15; d_gene: -; j_gene: TRBJ2-7; v_gene: TRBV11-1; abundance: -; CDR3nt: TGTGCCAGCAGCTTACTCAGACTGAGCTCCTACGAGCAGTACTTC; CDR3aa: CASSLLRLSSYEQYF
len: 14; d_gene: TRBD1; j_gene: TRBJ2-1; v_gene: TRBV6-1; abundance: many; CDR3nt: TGTGCCAGCAGTAGCGGACAGGGGAGGAATGAGCAGTTCTTC; CDR3aa: CASSSGQGRNEQFF
len: 13; d_gene: TRBD1; j_gene: TRBJ2-7; v_gene: TRBV20-1; abundance: -; CDR3nt: TGCAGTGCCGCGGACAGGGGTTTATACGAGCAGTACTTC; CDR3aa: CSAADRGLYEQYF
len: 15; d_gene: TRBD1; j_gene: TRBJ2-3; v_gene: TRBV7-9; abundance: few; CDR3nt: TGTGCCAGCAGCACGGGACAGCCAAGCACAGATACGCAGTATTTT; CDR3aa: CASSTGQPSTDTQYF
len: 16; d_gene: TRBD1; j_gene: TRBJ2-3; v_gene: TRBV7-2; abundance: -; CDR3nt: TGTGCCAGCAGCTTTCGGACAGGGGCGGCCACAGATACGCAGTATTTT; CDR3aa: CASSFRTGAATDTQYF
len: 14; d_gene: TRBD1; j_gene: TRBJ1-2; v_gene: TRBV9; abundance: -; CDR3nt: TGTGCCAGCAGCGCGGGACAGGGCTTCCATGGCTACACCTTC; CDR3aa: CASSAGQGFHGYTF
len: 17; d_gene: TRBD2; j_gene: TRBJ2-4; v_gene: TRBV4-3; abundance: -; CDR3nt: TGCGCCAGCAGCCAGGGACTAGCGGGTTTAACCAAAAACATTCAGTACTTC; CDR3aa: CASSQGLAGLTKNIQYF
len: 15; d_gene: -; j_gene: TRBJ2-3; v_gene: TRBV7-2; abundance: few; CDR3nt: TGTGCCAGCAGCAGAGTCCCGGGGGCCAGAGATACGCAGTATTTT; CDR3aa: CASSRVPGARDTQYF
len: 16; d_gene: -; j_gene: TRBJ1-2; v_gene: TRBV20-1; abundance: many; CDR3nt: TGCAGTGCTAGAGATCCTGTTAGAAACCTCGGCTATGGCTACACCTTC; CDR3aa: CSARDPVRNLGYGYTF
len: 16; d_gene: -; j_gene: TRBJ2-7; v_gene: TRBV12-3/TRBV12-4; abundance: few; CDR3nt: TGTGCCAGCAGTTTGCAAATAAAGGCGAATAACTACGAGCAGTACTTC; CDR3aa: CASSLQIKANNYEQYF
len: 14; d_gene: TRBD2; j_gene: TRBJ2-1; v_gene: TRBV20-1; abundance: -; CDR3nt: TGCAGTGCTAGCACTAGCGGGGGTAGTTGGGAGCAGTTCTTC; CDR3aa: CSASTSGGSWEQFF
len: 17; d_gene: -; j_gene: TRBJ2-4; v_gene: TRBV4-1; abundance: -; CDR3nt: TGCGCCAGCAGCCAAGTTACGGCAGGACACTGGGAAAACATTCAGTACTTC; CDR3aa: CASSQVTAGHWENIQYF
len: 13; d_gene: -; j_gene: TRBJ2-7; v_gene: TRBV9; abundance: -; CDR3nt: TGTGCCAGCAGCGCCTTTTTAGGATACGAGCAGTACTTC; CDR3aa: CASSAFLGYEQYF
len: 16; d_gene: -; j_gene: TRBJ1-4; v_gene: TRBV7-6; abundance: -; CDR3nt: TGTGCCAGCAGCTTAGCTTCGGAGCGGAGGGGCGAAAAACTGTTTTTT; CDR3aa: CASSLASERRGEKLFF
len: 19; d_gene: TRBD2; j_gene: TRBJ2-5; v_gene: TRBV25-1; abundance: few; CDR3nt: TGTGCCAGCAGTGAACTGGACAGGCTAATAGCGGGAGGGCCTTCGACTAAGTACTTC; CDR3aa: CASSELDRLIAGGPSTKYF
len: 15; d_gene: -; j_gene: TRBJ2-3; v_gene: TRBV12-3/TRBV12-4; abundance: -; CDR3nt: TGTGCCAGCAGTCCCCGTGAGCGGAGCACAGATACGCAGTATTTT; CDR3aa: CASSPRERSTDTQYF
len: 18; d_gene: -; j_gene: TRBJ1-1; v_gene: TRBV20-1; abundance: -; CDR3nt: TGCAGTGCTAGAGACCCGGGGGTAGGACAGATTATGAACACTGAAGCTTTCTTT; CDR3aa: CSARDPGVGQIMNTEAFF
len: 16; d_gene: -; j_gene: TRBJ2-1; v_gene: TRBV7-3; abundance: few; CDR3nt: TGTGCCAGCAGCTTAACCAGAGGAGGCTCCTACAATGAGCAGTTCTTC; CDR3aa: CASSLTRGGSYNEQFF
len: 15; d_gene: -; j_gene: TRBJ2-1; v_gene: TRBV20-1; abundance: -; CDR3nt: TGCAGTGCTAGAGAAGGGTTCCTCTCCTACAATGAGCAGTTCTTC; CDR3aa: CSAREGFLSYNEQFF
len: 15; d_gene: -; j_gene: TRBJ2-5; v_gene: TRBV7-6; abundance: few; CDR3nt: TGTGCCAGCAGCTTAGGGGACACTCGCCAAGAGACCCAGTACTTC; CDR3aa: CASSLGDTRQETQYF
len: 12; d_gene: TRBD1; j_gene: TRBJ1-1; v_gene: TRBV29-1; abundance: -; CDR3nt: TGCAGCTTCGAAGTGGGACAGCATGAAGCTTTCTTT; CDR3aa: CSFEVGQHEAFF
len: 15; d_gene: TRBD2; j_gene: TRBJ2-1; v_gene: TRBV25-1; abundance: -; CDR3nt: TGTGCCAGCAGTGACGGGACTAGAGGGTACAATGAGCAGTTCTTC; CDR3aa: CASSDGTRGYNEQFF
len: 14; d_gene: TRBD1; j_gene: TRBJ2-7; v_gene: TRBV25-1; abundance: -; CDR3nt: TGTGCCAGCAGTGCTCGGACAGGGCAGAACGAGCAGTACTTC; CDR3aa: CASSARTGQNEQYF
len: 14; d_gene: TRBD1; j_gene: TRBJ1-1; v_gene: TRBV12-3/TRBV12-4; abundance: -; CDR3nt: TGTGCCAGCAGCCCGGGACAGGGGGCGGGTGAAGCTTTCTTT; CDR3aa: CASSPGQGAGEAFF
len: 15; d_gene: -; j_gene: TRBJ2-7; v_gene: TRBV7-2; abundance: many; CDR3nt: TGTGCCAGCAGCTTAGAAGGGGACATCTCCTACGAGCAGTACTTC; CDR3aa: CASSLEGDISYEQYF
len: 17; d_gene: -; j_gene: TRBJ2-1; v_gene: TRBV12-5; abundance: -; CDR3nt: TGTGCTAGTGGTTTAGCCCATTCTGAGAGCTCCTACAATGAGCAGTTCTTC; CDR3aa: CASGLAHSESSYNEQFF
len: 19; d_gene: TRBD2; j_gene: TRBJ2-3; v_gene: TRBV6-2/TRBV6-3; abundance: few; CDR3nt: TGTGCCAGCAGTCCGCACGGGACTAGCGGGGAAACGAGTCCAGATACGCAGTATTTT; CDR3aa: CASSPHGTSGETSPDTQYF
len: 19; d_gene: TRBD2; j_gene: TRBJ2-7; v_gene: TRBV10-3; abundance: many; CDR3nt: TGTGCCACCTTTGTCGGGACGGGAGGCTCCACCCTCTCCTCCTACGAGCAGTACTTC; CDR3aa: CATFVGTGGSTLSSYEQYF
len: 14; d_gene: -; j_gene: TRBJ2-1; v_gene: TRBV21-1; abundance: -; CDR3nt: TGTGCCAGCAGCGAAGAACCCGCCGACAATGAGCAGTTCTTC; CDR3aa: CASSEEPADNEQFF
len: 17; d_gene: -; j_gene: TRBJ2-6; v_gene: TRBV5-1; abundance: few; CDR3nt: TGCGCCAGCTCTTCGGCACCGATCCGCTCTGGGGCCAACGTCCTGACTTTC; CDR3aa: CASSSAPIRSGANVLTF
len: 14; d_gene: -; j_gene: TRBJ2-7; v_gene: TRBV7-9; abundance: many; CDR3nt: TGTGCCAGCAGTCTAATGACAGGTTCCTACGAGCAGTACTTC; CDR3aa: CASSLMTGSYEQYF
len: 18; d_gene: TRBD2; j_gene: TRBJ2-3; v_gene: TRBV3-1; abundance: few; CDR3nt: TGTGCCAGCAGCCAAGTGGTTAGCGGGGGTCTCCCCACAGATACGCAGTATTTT; CDR3aa: CASSQVVSGGLPTDTQYF
len: 12; d_gene: -; j_gene: TRBJ1-1; v_gene: TRBV20-1; abundance: few; CDR3nt: TGCAGTGCTGTCTTCCCCAACACTGAAGCTTTCTTT; CDR3aa: CSAVFPNTEAFF
len: 14; d_gene: -; j_gene: TRBJ2-1; v_gene: TRBV18; abundance: many; CDR3nt: TGTGCCAGCTCACCAGGGCTGTCCTACAATGAGCAGTTCTTC; CDR3aa: CASSPGLSYNEQFF
len: 16; d_gene: TRBD2; j_gene: TRBJ2-4; v_gene: TRBV5-1; abundance: few; CDR3nt: TGCGCCAGCAGCTTGGTGGCTAGCGGGGGCAAAAACATTCAGTACTTC; CDR3aa: CASSLVASGGKNIQYF
len: 14; d_gene: TRBD1; j_gene: TRBJ1-1; v_gene: TRBV29-1; abundance: few; CDR3nt: TGCAGCGTCGTCCGGGACAGGGATATTGGTGAAGCTTTCTTT; CDR3aa: CSVVRDRDIGEAFF
len: 15; d_gene: -; j_gene: TRBJ2-7; v_gene: TRBV14; abundance: -; CDR3nt: TGTGCCAGCAGCCAAGATCGGGATAGTAGTAACGAGCAGTACTTC; CDR3aa: CASSQDRDSSNEQYF
len: 15; d_gene: -; j_gene: TRBJ1-5; v_gene: TRBV2; abundance: -; CDR3nt: TGTGCCAGCAGGGTCCAGAGGTCGACTGGCCAGCCCCAGCATTTT; CDR3aa: CASRVQRSTGQPQHF
len: 16; d_gene: TRBD1; j_gene: TRBJ1-5; v_gene: TRBV10-3; abundance: -; CDR3nt: TGTGCCATCAGTGAACGCAGGGGGTCAGGCAATCAGCCCCAGCATTTT; CDR3aa: CAISERRGSGNQPQHF